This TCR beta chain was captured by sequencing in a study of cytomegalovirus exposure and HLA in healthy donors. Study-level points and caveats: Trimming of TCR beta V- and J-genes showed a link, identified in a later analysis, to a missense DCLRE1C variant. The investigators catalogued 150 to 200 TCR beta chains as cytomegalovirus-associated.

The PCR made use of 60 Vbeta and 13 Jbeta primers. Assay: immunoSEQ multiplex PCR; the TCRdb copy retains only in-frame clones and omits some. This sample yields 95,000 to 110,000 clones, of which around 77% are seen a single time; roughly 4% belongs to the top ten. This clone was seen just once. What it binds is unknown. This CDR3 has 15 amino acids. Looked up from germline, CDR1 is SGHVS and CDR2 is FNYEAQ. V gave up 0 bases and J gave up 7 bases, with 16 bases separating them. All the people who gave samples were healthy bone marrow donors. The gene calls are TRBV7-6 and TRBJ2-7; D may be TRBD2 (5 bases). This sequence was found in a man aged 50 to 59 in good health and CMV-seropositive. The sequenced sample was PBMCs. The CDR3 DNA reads TGTGCCAGCAGCTTAGCGGGAGAGGGAGAGAGGGAGCAGTACTTC. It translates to CASSLAGEGEREQYF.